The clone carrying this T cell receptor beta chain was observed a few times. Each CDR3 protein is one row after TCRdb ran MiXCR on the 5' RACE reads. The data show a few thousand distinct CDR3 sequences, with about a quarter seen just once and approximately 5.9% held by the top ten. This entry is derived from a study of spatial heterogeneity in lung cancer. Whole-study context: When follow-up PBMC samples existed, they were sequenced (at a median of roughly 2 years after resection). The mean occurrence of each unique TCR and UMI combination in raw reads exceeded eight.

The time point here: blood at routine non-recurrence follow-up after resection. Unsorted tumor, nontumor lung tissue or cryopreserved PBMC supplied the whole RNA. The germline V gene has CDR1 MDHEN and CDR2 SYDVKM. CDR3 length: 12 amino acids. V was trimmed by 3 bases and J by 7 bases, leaving 9 bases between them. The receptor's source is a male donor with early-stage non-small cell lung cancer. The source material was PBMCs, sampled at follow-up. This chain joins TRBV28 and TRBJ1-1; D remains ambiguous. CDR3 sequence (DNA): TGTGCCAGCAGTTTGCGACACGGTGAAGCTTTCTTT. Translated: CASSLRHGEAFF.